This T cell receptor beta chain was identified during a study of shared clonotypes between healthy human individuals. The wider study: The study drew on a couple of women and a few men aged 18 to 49 as donors.

Naive CD45RA+ and memory CD45RA-negative subsets were split from CD4+ cells. Remarks on this clone: Antigen unknown.

Only in-frame clones appear in the TCRdb table, and some are missing; sequencing was by immunoSEQ multiplex PCR. This sample has approximately 1.5 million clones, with 98% found just once. V shed 9 bases, J shed 7 bases, and the junction held 18 bases outside the gene matches. Germline V lookup: CDR1 MNHEY, CDR2 SMNVEV (reference sequence). The CDR3 runs 15 residues. Broader study findings: Compared with clonotypes that all four donors shared, non-shared clonotypes had lower generation probabilities. Around 4.7% of naive CD4 clonotypes were shared across a few donors.

This receptor was taken from a man younger than 40 in good health. What was sequenced was naive CD4+ T cells sorted from blood. Subset reported: CD45RA+ positively selected. J is TRBJ2-7 and V is TRBV27; TRBD1 matches 7 bases. CDR3 in DNA: TGTGCCAGTTCCCGGGGAACAGGGGACCCTCGAGAGCAGTACTTC. Translating gives CASSRGTGDPREQYF.